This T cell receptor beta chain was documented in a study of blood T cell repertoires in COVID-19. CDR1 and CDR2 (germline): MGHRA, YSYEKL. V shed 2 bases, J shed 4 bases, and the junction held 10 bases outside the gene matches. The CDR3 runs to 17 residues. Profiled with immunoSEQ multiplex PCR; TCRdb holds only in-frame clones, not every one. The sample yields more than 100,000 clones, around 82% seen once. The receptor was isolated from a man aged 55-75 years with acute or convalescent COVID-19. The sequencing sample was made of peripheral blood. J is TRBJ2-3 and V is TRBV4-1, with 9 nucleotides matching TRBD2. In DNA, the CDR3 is TGCGCCAGCAGCCAAATCCCGGCGGGAGGGGGCCCAGATACGCAGTATTTT. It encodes CASSQIPAGGGPDTQYF.